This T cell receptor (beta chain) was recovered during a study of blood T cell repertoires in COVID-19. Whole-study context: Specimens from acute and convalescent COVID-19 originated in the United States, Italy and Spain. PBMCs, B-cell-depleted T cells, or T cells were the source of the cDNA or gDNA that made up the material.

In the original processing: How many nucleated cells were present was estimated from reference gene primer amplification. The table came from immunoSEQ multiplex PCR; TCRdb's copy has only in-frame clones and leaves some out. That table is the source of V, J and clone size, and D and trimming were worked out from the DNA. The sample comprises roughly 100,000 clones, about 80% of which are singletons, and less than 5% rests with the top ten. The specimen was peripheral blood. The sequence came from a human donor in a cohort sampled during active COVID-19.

The CDR3 DNA follows: TGTGCCAGCAGCCAGGGACAAGCCGATTACTATGGCTACACCTTC. The encoded protein is CASSQGQADYYGYTF. The rearrangement joins TRBV7-8 to TRBJ1-2; D is perhaps TRBD1 (6 bases). This CDR3 contains 15 residues. Germline V lookup: CDR1 SGHVS, CDR2 FQNEAQ. Trimming took off 5 bases at V and 3 bases at J, with 16 bases between the two ends.